Listed below are T cell receptor beta chains from one sample, sequenced in a study of CXCR3-negative and CXCR3-positive naive CD8 T cells. TCRdb reprocessed the 5' RACE reads; each CDR3 protein has one entry and no DNA is given. This listing includes about 90,000 distinct CDR3 sequences. Sequencing was carried out using naive CXCR3+ CD8+ T cells from blood. The receptors here all came from a human donor in good health. Some clones in this sample may be carry-over from other donors' samples. CDR3s include the opening cysteine and the closing phenylalanine or tryptophan.

v_gene	j_gene	CDR3aa
TRBV28	TRBJ2-7	CASSPDSTDGWYEQYF
TRBV5-5	TRBJ2-2	CASSLVPLSYVGTTGELFF
TRBV7-6	TRBJ2-1	CASSRGQGAYNEQFF
TRBV19	TRBJ2-5	CASSDTYQETQYF
TRBV6-1	TRBJ1-1	CASSTQRGKDTEAFF
TRBV4-2	TRBJ2-3	CASSLGLAGNTDTQYF
TRBV5-1	TRBJ1-1	CASSSPDLGGSTEAFF
TRBV12-3/TRBV12-4	TRBJ2-7	CASSPQGQVYEQYF
TRBV28	TRBJ2-2	CASSLVGRRTGELFF
TRBV6-2/TRBV6-3	TRBJ2-3	CASSYGDTQYF
TRBV6-1	TRBJ2-2	CASSDKLDTGELFF
TRBV13	TRBJ2-3	CASSLGGATDTQYF
TRBV21-1	TRBJ1-4	CASSPARDSRMKNCF
TRBV6-5	TRBJ2-2	CASSYKRTVLTGELFF
TRBV2	TRBJ2-3	CASSEALGLAVSTDTQYF
TRBV6-5	TRBJ2-7	CASSLSGTGLYEQYF
TRBV6-2/TRBV6-3	TRBJ2-7	CASSYSDRKQYF
TRBV2	TRBJ2-7	CASSGSYEQYF
TRBV15	TRBJ2-5	CATSRDRGLGETQYF
TRBV15	TRBJ2-7	CATSRPGLKSREQYF
TRBV20-1	TRBJ2-5	CSARDPASGNQETQYF
TRBV27	TRBJ1-6	CASSLPGRPLHF